This TCR beta chain was sequenced in a study of monozygotic twins with inflammatory bowel disease. Study-level points and caveats: Twins with IBD had fewer clonotypes in common with others than healthy twins, particularly during disease activity.

Germline lookup yields CDR1 LNHDA and CDR2 SQIVND (reference sequence). CDR3 size: 14 residues. Each CDR3 protein gets one entry in TCRdb, which reprocessed the 5' RACE reads and gives no DNA. The sample is made up of more than 75,000 distinct CDR3 sequences, and the top ten hold 6.5% to 9% of it. The blood volume drawn from each donor was around 2.6 ml. As for this clonotype: Its target is unknown.

The sequenced sample consisted of blood. The sequence was collected from a human donor with ulcerative colitis or Crohn's disease, or a healthy co-twin of an affected twin (not recorded which). V gene TRBV19 combines with J gene TRBJ2-1; the TCRdb call, TRBD1, lacks DNA for checking. This CDR3 reads CASTEGGIVNEQFF.